The clone carrying this T cell receptor (beta chain) was seen a handful of times. A single record per CDR3 protein comes from TCRdb applying MiXCR to the RT-PCR reads. Here the sample spans 550,000 to 750,000 distinct CDR3 sequences, around 14% being singletons. The sequenced sample was memory CD4+ T cells from blood. This receptor was taken from a female donor in good health, serving as a healthy control.

Written as DNA, the CDR3 is TGTGCCAGCAGTTACTCGGGAAGCGTAGGAGCTTTCTTT. It yields the protein CASSYSGSVGAFF. The rearrangement uses TRBV6-6 and TRBJ1-1; no clear D. Trimming cost V 0 bases and J 10 bases, with 12 bases left between them. This CDR3 spans 13 amino acids. Germline values: CDR1 MNHNY, CDR2 SVGAGI (reference sequence).